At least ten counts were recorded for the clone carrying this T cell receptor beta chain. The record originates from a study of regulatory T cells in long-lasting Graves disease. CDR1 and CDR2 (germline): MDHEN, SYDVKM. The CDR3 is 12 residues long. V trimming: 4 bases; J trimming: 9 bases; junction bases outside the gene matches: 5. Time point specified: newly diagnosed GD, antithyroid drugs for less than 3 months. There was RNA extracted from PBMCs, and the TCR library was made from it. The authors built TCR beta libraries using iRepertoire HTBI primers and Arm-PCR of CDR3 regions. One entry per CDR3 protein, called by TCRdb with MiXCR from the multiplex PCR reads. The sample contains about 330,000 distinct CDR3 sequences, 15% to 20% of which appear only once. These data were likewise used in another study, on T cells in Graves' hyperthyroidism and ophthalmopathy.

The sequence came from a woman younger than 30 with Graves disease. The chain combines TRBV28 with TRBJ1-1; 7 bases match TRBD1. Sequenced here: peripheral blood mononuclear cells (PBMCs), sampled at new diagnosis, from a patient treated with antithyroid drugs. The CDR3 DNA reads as TGTGCCAGCAGTTGGAACAGGGGAAAAGCTTTCTTT. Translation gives CASSWNRGKAFF. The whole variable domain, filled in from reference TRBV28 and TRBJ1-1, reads DVKVTQSSRYLVKRTGEKVFLECVQDMDHENMFWYRQDPGLGLRLIYFSYDVKMKEKGDIPEGYSVSREKKERFSLILESASTNQTSMYLCASSWNRGKAFFGQGTRLTVV.